The T cell receptor beta chain described here comes from a study of CD8+CD57+ T cells in acquired aplastic anemia (dated 2018 in TCRdb). As for the study more broadly: On average, sorted CD4+ and CD8+ cells yielded around 3.5 ug of extracted DNA, with a range of roughly 0.18 to 30 ug. A CD8+CD57+ expansion meant a frequency higher than the mean frequency seen in healthy subjects.

Profiling of TCR beta VDJ combinations and CDR3 sequences used genomic DNA as the template. An Illumina HiSeq 2000 was used for TCR repertoire sequencing. The original methods were these. Repertoires were assessed using TRBV/TRBJ rearrangement plots, CDR3 size and DJ length profiles, and Simpson's diversity index. The most abundant DNA sequence in the deep sequencing data was defined as the immunodominant clone. CDR3 amino acid sequences were checked for sharing between subjects and were compared against published repertoires and the VDJdb database. TCRdb's own reprocessing of the public reads used fastp at Q25 and MiXCR and kept productive beta chains. Rows merge per CDR3 protein into single entries with the most common DNA and genes. The authors' filters were not applied to this entry. The sample table contains about 150,000 distinct CDR3 sequences; only one count was recorded for about 48% of them. Together, the top ten hold 9.5% to 15% of the sample.

The germline V gene specifies SGDLS as CDR1 and YYNGEE as CDR2. Trimming removed 0 bases from V and 6 bases from J, leaving 7 bases between the germline ends. The CDR3 starts with the cysteine, ends with the phenylalanine, and has 13 residues. Only the CDR3 DNA is retained, 39 bases long and in frame from the first base. Turning to this clonotype: Its antigen specificity is not known. Since a much larger clone is just one base distant, this may be a read error.

The research as a whole found: Some 31 CD8+ CDR3 sequences were shared between patients and controls but appeared highly expressed in patients and within their immunodominant clones. Patients and healthy controls showed no significant difference in CD8+ Simpson's diversity (P=0.060).

Expansion of CD8+CD57+ cells had been shown by flow cytometry in the patients chosen for sequencing. Every patient had severe acquired aplastic anemia, diagnosed using the International Study of Aplastic Anemia and Agranulocytosis and Camitta criteria. No therapy had been received by the patients at the time of blood sampling. In this study, sorted CD4+ and CD8+ T cells from the blood of healthy subjects and of severe aplastic anemia patients had their TCR repertoires deep-sequenced. In the USA, patient enrollment took place under clinicaltrials.gov protocols 00001620, 01623167, 00001397, 00071045, 00081523 and 00961064. Ficoll-Paque density gradient centrifugation was used to isolate peripheral blood mononuclear cells. CD4+ and CD8+ T cells were sorted by FACS or magnetic beads before DNA extraction.

This TCR was recovered from a human donor with aplastic anemia. The sequence links TRBV9 to TRBJ2-1, with the D gene call left open. The specimen was sorted CD4+, CD8+, or CD8+CD57+ T cells (not recorded which) from PBMCs. The CDR3 has the sequence CASSVGACNEQFF. The bases read TGTGCCAGCAGCGTAGGGGCCTGCAATGAGCAGTTCTTC.